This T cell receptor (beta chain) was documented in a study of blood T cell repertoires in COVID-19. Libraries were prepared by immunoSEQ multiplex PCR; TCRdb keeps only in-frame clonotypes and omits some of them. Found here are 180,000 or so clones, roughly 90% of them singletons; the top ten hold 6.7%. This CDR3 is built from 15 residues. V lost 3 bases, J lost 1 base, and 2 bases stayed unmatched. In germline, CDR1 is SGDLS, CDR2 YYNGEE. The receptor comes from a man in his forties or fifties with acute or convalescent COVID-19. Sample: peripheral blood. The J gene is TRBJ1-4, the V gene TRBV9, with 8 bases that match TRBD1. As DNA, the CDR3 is TGTGCCAGCAGCGCACAGGGGGTAACTAATGAAAAACTGTTTTTT. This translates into CASSAQGVTNEKLFF.